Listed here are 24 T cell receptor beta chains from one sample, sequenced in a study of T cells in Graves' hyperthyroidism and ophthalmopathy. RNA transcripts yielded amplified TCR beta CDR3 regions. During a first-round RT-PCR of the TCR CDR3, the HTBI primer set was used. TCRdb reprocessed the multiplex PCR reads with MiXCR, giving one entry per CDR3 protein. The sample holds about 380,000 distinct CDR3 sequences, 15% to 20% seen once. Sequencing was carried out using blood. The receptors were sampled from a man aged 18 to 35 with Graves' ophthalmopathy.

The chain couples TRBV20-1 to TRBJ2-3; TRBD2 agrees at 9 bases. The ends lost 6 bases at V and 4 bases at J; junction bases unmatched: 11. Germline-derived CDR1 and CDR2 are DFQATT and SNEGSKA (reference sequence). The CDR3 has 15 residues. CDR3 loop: CSALIPLAGADTQYF. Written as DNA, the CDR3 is TGCAGTGCCCTGATTCCTTTAGCGGGGGCAGATACGCAGTATTTT.

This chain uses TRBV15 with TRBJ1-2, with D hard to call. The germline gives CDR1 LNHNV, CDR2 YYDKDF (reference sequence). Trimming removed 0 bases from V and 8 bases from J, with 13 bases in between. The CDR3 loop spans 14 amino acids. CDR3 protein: CATSRDIGGGGYTF. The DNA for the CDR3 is TGTGCCACCAGCAGAGATATTGGAGGTGGAGGCTACACCTTC.

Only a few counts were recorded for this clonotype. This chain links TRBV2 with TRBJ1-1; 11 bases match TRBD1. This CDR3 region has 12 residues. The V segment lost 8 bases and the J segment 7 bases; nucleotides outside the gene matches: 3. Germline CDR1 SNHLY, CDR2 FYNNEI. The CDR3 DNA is TGTGCCAGCCAGGACAGGGGGCTTGAAGCTTTCTTT. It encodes CASQDRGLEAFF.

The DNA of the CDR3 is TGCAGGTCTAGCGGAGGGGTCTACAATGAGCAGTTCTTC. Its translation: CRSSGGVYNEQFF. The chain employs TRBV20-1 and TRBJ2-1; 7 nucleotides agree with TRBD2. This CDR3 has 13 amino acids. Per germline, CDR1 DFQATT and CDR2 SNEGSKA (reference sequence).

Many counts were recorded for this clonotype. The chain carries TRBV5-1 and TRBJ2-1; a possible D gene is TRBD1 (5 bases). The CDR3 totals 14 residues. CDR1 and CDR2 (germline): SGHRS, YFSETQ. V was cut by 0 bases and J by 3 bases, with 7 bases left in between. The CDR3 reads CASSLADNYNEQFF. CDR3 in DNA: TGCGCCAGCAGCTTGGCGGACAACTACAATGAGCAGTTCTTC.

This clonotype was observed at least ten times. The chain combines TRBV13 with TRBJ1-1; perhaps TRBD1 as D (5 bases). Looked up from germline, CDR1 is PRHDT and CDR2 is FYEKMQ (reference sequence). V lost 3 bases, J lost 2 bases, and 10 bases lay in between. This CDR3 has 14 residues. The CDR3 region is CASSLWGPNTEAFF. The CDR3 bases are TGTGCCAGCAGCTTGTGGGGCCCAAACACTGAAGCTTTCTTT.

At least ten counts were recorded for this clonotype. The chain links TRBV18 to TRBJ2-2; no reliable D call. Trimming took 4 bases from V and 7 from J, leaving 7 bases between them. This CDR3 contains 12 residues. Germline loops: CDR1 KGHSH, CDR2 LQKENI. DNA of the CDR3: TGTGCCAGCTCACAGGACGACGGGGAGCTGTTTTTT. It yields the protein CASSQDDGELFF.

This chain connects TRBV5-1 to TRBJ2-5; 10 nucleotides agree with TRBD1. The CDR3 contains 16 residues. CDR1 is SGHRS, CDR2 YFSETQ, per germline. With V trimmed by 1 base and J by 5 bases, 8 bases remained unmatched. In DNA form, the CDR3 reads TGCGCCAGCAGCTTGTGGGGACAGGGGCGAGGGGAGACCCAGTACTTC. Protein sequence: CASSLWGQGRGETQYF.

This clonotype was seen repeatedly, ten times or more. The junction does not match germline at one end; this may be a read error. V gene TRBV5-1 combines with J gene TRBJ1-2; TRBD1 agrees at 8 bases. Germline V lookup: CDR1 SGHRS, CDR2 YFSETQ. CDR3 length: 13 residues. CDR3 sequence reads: CASSPGTGSGYTF. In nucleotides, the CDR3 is TGTGCCAGCAGCCCCGGGACAGGCTCTGGCTACACCTTC.

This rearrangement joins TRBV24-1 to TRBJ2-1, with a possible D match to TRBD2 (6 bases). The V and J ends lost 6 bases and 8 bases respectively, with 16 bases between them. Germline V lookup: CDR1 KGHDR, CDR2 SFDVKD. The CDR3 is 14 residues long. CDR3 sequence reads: CATSRGLQFDEQFF. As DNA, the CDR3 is TGTGCCACCAGTCGTGGACTACAGTTCGATGAGCAGTTCTTC.

For the CDR3, the DNA is TGCGCCAGCAGTTTAAGCGGGACCGGGAACACCGGGGAGCTGTTTTTT. It yields the protein CASSLSGTGNTGELFF. The V and J genes are TRBV5-1 and TRBJ2-2, with 7 nucleotides matching TRBD2. Germline V gene lookup returns CDR1 SGHRS and CDR2 YFSETQ. V shed 5 bases, J shed 1 base, and the junction held 8 bases outside the gene matches. The CDR3 runs 16 residues.

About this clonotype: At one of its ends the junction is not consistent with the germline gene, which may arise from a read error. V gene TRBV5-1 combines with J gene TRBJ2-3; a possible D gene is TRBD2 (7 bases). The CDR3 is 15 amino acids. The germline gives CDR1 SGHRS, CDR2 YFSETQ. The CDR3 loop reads CASTPGAGATYTQYF. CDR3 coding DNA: TGCGCCAGTACCCCCGGGGCGGGGGCCACATATACGCAGTATTTT.

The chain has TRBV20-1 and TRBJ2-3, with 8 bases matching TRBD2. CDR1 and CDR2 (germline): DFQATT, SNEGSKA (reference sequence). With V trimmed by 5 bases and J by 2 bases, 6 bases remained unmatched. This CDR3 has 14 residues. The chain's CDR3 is CSAPRGAYTDTQYF. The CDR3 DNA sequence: TGCAGTGCTCCGCGGGGGGCCTACACAGATACGCAGTATTTT.

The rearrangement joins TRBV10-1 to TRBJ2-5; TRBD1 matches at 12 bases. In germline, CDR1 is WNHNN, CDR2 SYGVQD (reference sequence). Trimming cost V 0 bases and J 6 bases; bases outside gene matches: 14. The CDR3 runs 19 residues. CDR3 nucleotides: TGCGCCAGCAGTGAGTCGGGACAGGGGGCCGGGTCAGGTGTCCAGACCCAGTACTTC. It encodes CASSESGQGAGSGVQTQYF.

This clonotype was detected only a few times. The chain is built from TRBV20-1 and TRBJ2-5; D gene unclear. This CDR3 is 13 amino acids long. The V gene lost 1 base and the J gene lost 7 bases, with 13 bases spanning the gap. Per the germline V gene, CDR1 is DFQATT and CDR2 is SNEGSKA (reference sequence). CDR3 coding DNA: TGCAGTGCTAGAGGGACGGCTTCGGGGACCCAGTACTTC. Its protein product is CSARGTASGTQYF.

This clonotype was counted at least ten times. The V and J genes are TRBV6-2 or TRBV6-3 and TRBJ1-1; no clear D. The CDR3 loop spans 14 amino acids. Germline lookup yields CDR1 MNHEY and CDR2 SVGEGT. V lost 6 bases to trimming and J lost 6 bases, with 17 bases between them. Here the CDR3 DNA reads TGTGCCAGCAGCCTGGGTCCCTCGTGGTCTGAAGCTTTCTTT. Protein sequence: CASSLGPSWSEAFF.

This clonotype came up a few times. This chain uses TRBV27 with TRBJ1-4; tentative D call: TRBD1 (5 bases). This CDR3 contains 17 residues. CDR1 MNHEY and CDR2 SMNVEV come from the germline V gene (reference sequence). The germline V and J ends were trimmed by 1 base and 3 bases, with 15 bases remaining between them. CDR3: CASSLFWGTEANEKLFF. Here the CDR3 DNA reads TGTGCCAGCAGTTTATTCTGGGGGACGGAGGCTAATGAAAAACTGTTTTTT.

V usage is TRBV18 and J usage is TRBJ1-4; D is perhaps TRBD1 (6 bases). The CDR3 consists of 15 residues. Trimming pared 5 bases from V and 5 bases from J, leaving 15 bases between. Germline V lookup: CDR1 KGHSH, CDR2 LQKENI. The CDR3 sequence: CASSEQGGVNEKLFF. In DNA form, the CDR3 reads TGTGCCAGCTCAGAACAGGGAGGGGTGAATGAAAAACTGTTTTTT. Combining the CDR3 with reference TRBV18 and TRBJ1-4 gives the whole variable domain NAGVMQNPRHLVRRRGQEARLRCSPMKGHSHVYWYRQLPEEGLKFMVYLQKENIIDESGMPKERFSAEFPKEGPSILRIQQVVRGDSAAYFCASSEQGGVNEKLFFGSGTQLSVL.

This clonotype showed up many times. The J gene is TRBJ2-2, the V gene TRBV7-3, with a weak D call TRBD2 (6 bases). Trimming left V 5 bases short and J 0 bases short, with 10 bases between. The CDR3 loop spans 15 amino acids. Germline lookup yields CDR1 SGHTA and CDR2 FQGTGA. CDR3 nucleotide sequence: TGTGCCAGCAGCCGGGGGACGGCGAACACCGGGGAGCTGTTTTTT. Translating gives CASSRGTANTGELFF.

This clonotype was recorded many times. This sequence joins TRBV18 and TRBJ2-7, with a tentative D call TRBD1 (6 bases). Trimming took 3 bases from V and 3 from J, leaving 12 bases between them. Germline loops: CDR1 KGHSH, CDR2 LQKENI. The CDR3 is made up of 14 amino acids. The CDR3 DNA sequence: TGTGCCAGCTCACCCCGGGACAAAAACTACGAGCAGTACTTC. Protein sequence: CASSPRDKNYEQYF.

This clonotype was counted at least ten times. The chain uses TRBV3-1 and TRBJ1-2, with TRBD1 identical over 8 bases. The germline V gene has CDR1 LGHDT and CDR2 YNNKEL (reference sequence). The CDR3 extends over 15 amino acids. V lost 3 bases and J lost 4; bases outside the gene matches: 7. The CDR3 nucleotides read TGTGCCAGCAGCCAGCGGGACAGGCCGGGCTATGGCTACACCTTC. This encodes CASSQRDRPGYGYTF. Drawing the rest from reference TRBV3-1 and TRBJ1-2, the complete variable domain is DTAVSQTPKYLVTQMGNDKSIKCEQNLGHDTMYWYKQDSKKFLKIMFSYNNKELIINETVPNRFSPKSPDKAHLNLHINSLELGDSAVYFCASSQRDRPGYGYTFGSGTRLTVV.

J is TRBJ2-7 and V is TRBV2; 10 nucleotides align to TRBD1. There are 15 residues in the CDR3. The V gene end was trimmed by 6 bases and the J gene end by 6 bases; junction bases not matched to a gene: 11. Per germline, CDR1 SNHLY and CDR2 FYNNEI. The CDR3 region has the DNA TGTGCCAGCAGCGCCCACCGGGACAGGGGACCCGAGCAGTACTTC. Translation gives CASSAHRDRGPEQYF.

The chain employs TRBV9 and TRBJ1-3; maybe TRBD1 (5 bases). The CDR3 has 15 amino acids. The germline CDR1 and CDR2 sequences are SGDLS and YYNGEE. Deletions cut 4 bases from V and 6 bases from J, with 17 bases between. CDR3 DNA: TGTGCCAGCAGCCCAAGGGGTAGGCCCGAAAACACCATATATTTT. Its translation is CASSPRGRPENTIYF.

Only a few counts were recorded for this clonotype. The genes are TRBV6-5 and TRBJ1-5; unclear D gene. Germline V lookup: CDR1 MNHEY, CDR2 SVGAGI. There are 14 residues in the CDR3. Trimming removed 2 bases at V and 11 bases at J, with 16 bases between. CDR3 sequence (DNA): TGTGCCAGCAGTTACCTTGGTGACCGCATGGCCCAGCATTTT. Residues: CASSYLGDRMAQHF.